Listed here are 2 T cell receptor beta chains from one sample, sequenced in a study of CD8 T cells in ankylosing spondylitis. TCRdb itself ran the 5' RACE reads through MiXCR, one entry per CDR3 protein. The repertoire holds about 39,000 distinct CDR3 sequences, with around 10% as singletons. Material for sequencing was blood, either unsorted or a sorted T cell fraction (not recorded which). The receptor source for this set is a male donor with ankylosing spondylitis or in good health (not recorded which).

This clonotype was seen at least ten times. The chain employs TRBV5-1 and TRBJ2-5, with 9 nucleotides matching TRBD1. CDR1 and CDR2 (germline): SGHRS, YFSETQ. V lost 3 bases and J lost 1; bases outside the gene matches: 4. The CDR3 has 15 residues. CDR3 sequence (DNA): TGCGCCAGCAGCTGGGACAGGGTAGGCCAAGAGACCCAGTACTTC. Translating gives CASSWDRVGQETQYF.

This clonotype came up many times. The rearrangement links TRBV11-1 to TRBJ2-4, with D tentatively TRBD1 or TRBD2 (6 bases each). Trimming removed 5 bases from V and 15 bases from J, with 20 bases in between. Germline CDR1 is SGHAT and CDR2 is FQDESV (reference sequence). The CDR3 totals 13 residues. The CDR3 spells CASSPTPGAGLYF. CDR3 sequence (DNA): TGTGCCAGCAGCCCAACCCCGGGGGCTGGTCTGTACTTC.